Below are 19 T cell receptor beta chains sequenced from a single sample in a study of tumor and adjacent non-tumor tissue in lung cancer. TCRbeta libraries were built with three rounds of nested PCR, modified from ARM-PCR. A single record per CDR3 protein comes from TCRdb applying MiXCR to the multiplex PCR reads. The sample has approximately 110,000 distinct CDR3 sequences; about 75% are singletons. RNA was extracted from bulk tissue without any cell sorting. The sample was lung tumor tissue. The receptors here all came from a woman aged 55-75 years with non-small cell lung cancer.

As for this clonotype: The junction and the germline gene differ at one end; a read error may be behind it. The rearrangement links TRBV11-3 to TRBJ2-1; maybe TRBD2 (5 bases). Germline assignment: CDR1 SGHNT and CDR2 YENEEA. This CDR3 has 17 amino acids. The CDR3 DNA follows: TGTGCCAACAGCTTAGAGTTGAATAGCGTGAGCCACAATGAGCAGTTCTTT. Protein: CANSLELNSVSHNEQFF.

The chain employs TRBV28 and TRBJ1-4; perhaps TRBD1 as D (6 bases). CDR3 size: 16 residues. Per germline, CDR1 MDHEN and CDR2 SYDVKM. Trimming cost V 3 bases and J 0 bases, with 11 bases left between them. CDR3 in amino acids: CASSLRGAATNEKLFF. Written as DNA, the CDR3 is TGTGCCAGCAGTTTGCGGGGGGCGGCAACTAATGAAAAACTGTTTTTT. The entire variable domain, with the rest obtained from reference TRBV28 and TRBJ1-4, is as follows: DVKVTQSSRYLVKRTGEKVFLECVQDMDHENMFWYRQDPGLGLRLIYFSYDVKMKEKGDIPEGYSVSREKKERFSLILESASTNQTSMYLCASSLRGAATNEKLFFGSGTQLSVL.

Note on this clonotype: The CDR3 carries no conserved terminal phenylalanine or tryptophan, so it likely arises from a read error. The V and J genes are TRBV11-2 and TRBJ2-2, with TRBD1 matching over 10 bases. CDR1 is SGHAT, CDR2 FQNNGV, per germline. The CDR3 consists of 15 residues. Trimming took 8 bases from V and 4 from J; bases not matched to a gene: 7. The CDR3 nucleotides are TGTGCCAGCCGCTACGGGACAGGGGTCACCGGGGAGCTGTTTTAT. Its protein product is CASRYGTGVTGELFY.

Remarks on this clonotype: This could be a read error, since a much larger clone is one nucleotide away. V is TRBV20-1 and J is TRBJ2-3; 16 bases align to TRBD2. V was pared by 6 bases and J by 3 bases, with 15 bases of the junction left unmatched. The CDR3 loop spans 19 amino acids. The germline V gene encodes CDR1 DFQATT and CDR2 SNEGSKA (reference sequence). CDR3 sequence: CSADTGTSGRAIGTDTQYF. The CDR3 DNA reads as TGCAGTGCCGATACCGGGACTAGCGGGAGGGCCATAGGTACAGATACGCAGTATTTT.

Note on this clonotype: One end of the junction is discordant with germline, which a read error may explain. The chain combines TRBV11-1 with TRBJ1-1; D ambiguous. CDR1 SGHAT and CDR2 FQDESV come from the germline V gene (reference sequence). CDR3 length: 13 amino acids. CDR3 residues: CASSSNLGGEAFF. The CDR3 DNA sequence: TGTGCCAGTAGCTCTAACCTCGGTGGTGAAGCATTCTTT.

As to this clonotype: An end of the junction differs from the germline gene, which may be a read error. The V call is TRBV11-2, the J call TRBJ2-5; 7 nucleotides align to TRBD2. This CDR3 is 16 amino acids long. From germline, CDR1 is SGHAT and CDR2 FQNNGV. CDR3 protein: CASSLGTGGPEEIQYF. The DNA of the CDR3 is TGTGCCAGCAGCTTGGGGACGGGAGGACCCGAGGAGATCCAGTACTTC. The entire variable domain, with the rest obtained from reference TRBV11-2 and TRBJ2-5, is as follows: EAGVAQSPRYKIIEKRQSVAFWCNPISGHATLYWYQQILGQGPKLLIQFQNNGVVDDSQLPKDRFSAERLKGVDSTLKIQPAKLEDSAVYLCASSLGTGGPEEIQYFGPGTRLLVL.

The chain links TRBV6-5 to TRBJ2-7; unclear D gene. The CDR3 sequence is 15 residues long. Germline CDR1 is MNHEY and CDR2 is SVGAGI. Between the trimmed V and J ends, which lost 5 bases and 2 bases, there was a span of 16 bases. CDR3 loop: CASSQIPHCTYEQYF. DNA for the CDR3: TGTGCCAGCAGTCAGATACCGCACTGCACCTACGAGCAGTACTTC.

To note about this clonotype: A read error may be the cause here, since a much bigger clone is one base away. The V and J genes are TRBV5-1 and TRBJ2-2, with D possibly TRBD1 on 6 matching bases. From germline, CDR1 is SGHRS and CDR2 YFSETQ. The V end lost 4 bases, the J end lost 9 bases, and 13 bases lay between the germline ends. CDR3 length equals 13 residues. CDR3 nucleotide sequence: TGCGCCAGCAGCCGGGACAACGCCCGGGAGCTGTTTTTT. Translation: CASSRDNARELFF.

CDR3 region: CSAKSENTDTRYF. CDR3 DNA sequence: TGCAGTGCTAAATCGGAGAACACAGATACGCGATATTTT. V usage is TRBV20-1 and J usage is TRBJ2-3, with D unclear. The V gene lost 4 bases and the J gene lost 15 bases, with 23 bases spanning the gap. Germline V gene data show CDR1 as DFQATT and CDR2 as SNEGSKA (reference sequence). The CDR3 sequence is 13 residues long.

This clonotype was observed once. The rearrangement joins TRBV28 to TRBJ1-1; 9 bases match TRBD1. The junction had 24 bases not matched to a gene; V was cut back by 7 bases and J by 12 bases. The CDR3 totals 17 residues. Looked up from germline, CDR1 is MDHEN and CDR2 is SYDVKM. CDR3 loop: CASIKQGARIGPRDPFF. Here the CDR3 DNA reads TGTGCCAGCATCAAACAGGGGGCAAGGATCGGACCGAGGGATCCTTTCTTT.

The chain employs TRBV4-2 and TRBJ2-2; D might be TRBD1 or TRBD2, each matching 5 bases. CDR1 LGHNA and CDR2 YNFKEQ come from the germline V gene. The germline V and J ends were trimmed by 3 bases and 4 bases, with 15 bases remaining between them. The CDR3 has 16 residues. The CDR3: CASSHVQGVGTGELFF. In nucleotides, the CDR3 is TGTGCCAGCAGCCACGTTCAGGGAGTCGGCACCGGGGAGCTGTTTTTT.

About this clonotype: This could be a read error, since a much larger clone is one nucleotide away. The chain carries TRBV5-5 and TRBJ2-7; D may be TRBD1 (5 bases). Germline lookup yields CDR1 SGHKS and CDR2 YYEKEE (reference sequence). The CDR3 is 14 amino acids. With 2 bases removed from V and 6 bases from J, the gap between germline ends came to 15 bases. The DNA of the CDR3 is TGTGCCAGCAGCTTTTTTGGGCAGGGCGGCGAGCAGTACTTC. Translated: CASSFFGQGGEQYF.

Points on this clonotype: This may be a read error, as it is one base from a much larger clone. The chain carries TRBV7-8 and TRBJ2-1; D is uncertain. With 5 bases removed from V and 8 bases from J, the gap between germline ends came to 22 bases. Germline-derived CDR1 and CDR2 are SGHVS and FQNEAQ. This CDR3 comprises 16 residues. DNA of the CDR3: TGTGCCAGCAGCCCCAAACCAGCCCAAGCCCCCGATGAGCAGTTCTTC. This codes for CASSPKPAQAPDEQFF.

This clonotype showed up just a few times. The CDR3 DNA reads TGTGCCAGCACTTTGAGGGGGGACACTGAAGCTTTCTTT. Its translation is CASTLRGDTEAFF. This chain links TRBV28 with TRBJ1-1; D may be TRBD1 (6 bases). The CDR3 consists of 13 residues. V lost 7 bases and J lost 3, with 12 bases in between. CDR1 is MDHEN, CDR2 SYDVKM, per germline.

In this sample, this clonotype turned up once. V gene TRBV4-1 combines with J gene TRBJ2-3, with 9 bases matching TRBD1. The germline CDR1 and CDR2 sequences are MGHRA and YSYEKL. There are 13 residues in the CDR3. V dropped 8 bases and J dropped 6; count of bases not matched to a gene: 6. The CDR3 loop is CASAWTGVDTQYF. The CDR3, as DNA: TGCGCCAGCGCCTGGACAGGGGTCGATACGCAGTATTTT.

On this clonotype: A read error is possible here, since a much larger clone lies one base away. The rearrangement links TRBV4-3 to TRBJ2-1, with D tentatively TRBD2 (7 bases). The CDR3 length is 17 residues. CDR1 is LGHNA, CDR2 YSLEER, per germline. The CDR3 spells CACSQEGGGTSGQEQFF. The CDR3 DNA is TGCGCCTGCAGCCAAGAGGGAGGGGGGACCTCCGGGCAGGAGCAGTTCTTC.

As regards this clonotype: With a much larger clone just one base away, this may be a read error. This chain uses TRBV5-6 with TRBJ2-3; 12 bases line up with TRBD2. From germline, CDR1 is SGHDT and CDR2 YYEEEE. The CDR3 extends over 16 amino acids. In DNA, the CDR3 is TGTTCCAGCAGCAGTCCTCTAGCGGGGGGGCCGAATACGCAGTATTTT. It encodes CSSSSPLAGGPNTQYF. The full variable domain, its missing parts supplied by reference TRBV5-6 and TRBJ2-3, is DAGVTQSPTHLIKTRGQQVTLRCSPKSGHDTVSWYQQALGQGPQFIFQYYEEEERQRGNFPDRFSGHQFPNYSSELNVNALLLGDSALYLCSSSSPLAGGPNTQYFGPGTRLTVL.

The CDR3 bases are TGTGCCAGCAGCTTAGTTCCGGGCAGATCTGGGGAGCTGTTTTTT. Translated, it gives CASSLVPGRSGELFF. V and J are TRBV11-2 and TRBJ2-2, with D hard to call. The CDR3 contains 15 residues. Per germline, CDR1 SGHAT and CDR2 FQNNGV. V gave up 1 base and J gave up 8 bases, with 14 bases separating them.

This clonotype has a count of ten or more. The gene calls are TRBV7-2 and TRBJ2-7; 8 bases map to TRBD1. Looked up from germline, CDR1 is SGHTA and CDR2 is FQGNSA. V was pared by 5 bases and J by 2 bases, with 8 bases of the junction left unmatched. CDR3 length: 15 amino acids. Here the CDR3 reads CASSQGTGVTYEQYF. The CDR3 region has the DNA TGTGCCAGCAGCCAAGGGACAGGAGTTACCTACGAGCAGTACTTC.